This entry lists 23 T cell receptor beta chains sequenced from one sample in a study of vaccination and CD4 T cells after COVID-19. The study sequenced cultured CD4+ T cell DNA using the Oncomine TCR Beta short-read assay. TCRdb itself ran the PCR reads through MiXCR, one entry per CDR3 protein. The sample includes about 20,000 distinct CDR3 sequences, over 55% of them seen just once. Treatment here: roughly 10-day PBMC culture with coronavirus spike peptide pools or control peptides (ViraFEST assay). Which antigens these TCRs recognize remains unknown. What was sequenced was CD4+ T cells from blood, cultured in vitro. The source is a human donor who had recovered from COVID-19.

The chain combines TRBV5-4 with TRBJ2-7, with D possibly being TRBD1 (6 bases). Deletions cut 6 bases from V and 3 bases from J, with 10 bases between. From germline, CDR1 is SGHNT and CDR2 YYREEE (reference sequence). The CDR3 is 12 amino acids. CDR3 sequence: CASTDRNYEQYF. The CDR3 nucleotides are TGTGCCAGCACGGACAGAAACTACGAGCAGTACTTC.

This clonotype has just a few counts. The rearrangement links TRBV30 to TRBJ1-5; D is undetermined. Trimming stripped 6 bases from V and 4 bases from J, with 10 bases between. CDR1 and CDR2 (germline): GTSNPN, SVGIG (reference sequence). The CDR3 is 12 residues long. CDR3 protein: CACSGTNQPQHF. DNA for the CDR3: TGTGCCTGCTCGGGCACAAATCAGCCCCAGCATTTT.

The gene calls are TRBV6-1 and TRBJ2-3, with D unclear. V gave up 5 bases and J gave up 2 bases, with 2 bases separating them. The CDR3 spans 11 residues. Germline lookup yields CDR1 MNHNS and CDR2 SASEGT. CDR3 sequence: CASSHTDTQYF. The CDR3 bases are TGTGCCAGCAGTCACACAGATACGCAGTATTTT.

The gene calls are TRBV24-1 and TRBJ1-2; D is perhaps TRBD1 (6 bases). The CDR3 has 15 amino acids. The germline gives CDR1 KGHDR, CDR2 SFDVKD. Trimming left V 3 bases short and J 3 bases short, with 13 bases between. CDR3 region: CATSDPQGKDYGYTF. As DNA, the CDR3 is TGTGCCACCAGTGATCCACAGGGAAAGGACTATGGCTACACCTTC.

This clonotype showed up just a few times. The chain links TRBV28 to TRBJ2-7; weak D call: TRBD2 (5 bases). CDR1 and CDR2 (germline): MDHEN, SYDVKM. CDR3 length: 11 amino acids. V was pared by 5 bases and J by 6 bases, with 8 bases between. The CDR3 DNA reads as TGTGCCAGCAGTCTTGAGGGCGAGCAGTACTTC. The encoded protein is CASSLEGEQYF.

This rearrangement joins TRBV9 to TRBJ2-3; TRBD1 matches 7 bases. This CDR3 spans 16 amino acids. The germline V gene encodes CDR1 SGDLS and CDR2 YYNGEE. Trimming took 3 bases from V and 2 from J; bases not matched to a gene: 9. CDR3 DNA sequence: TGTGCCAGCAGCGGAGGGACAGCCCCTTACACAGATACGCAGTATTTT. Translating it yields CASSGGTAPYTDTQYF. Filled out from reference TRBV9 and TRBJ2-3, the complete variable domain reads DSGVTQTPKHLITATGQRVTLRCSPRSGDLSVYWYQQSLDQGLQFLIQYYNGEERAKGNILERFSAQQFPDLHSELNLSSLELGDSALYFCASSGGTAPYTDTQYFGPGTRLTVL.

The rearrangement uses TRBV29-1 and TRBJ2-3; no clear D gene. V was cut by 4 bases and J by 6 bases, with 14 bases left in between. The CDR3 runs 13 residues. Germline assignment: CDR1 SQVTM and CDR2 ANQGSEA. CDR3 sequence reads: CSVATMGPDTQYF. CDR3 DNA sequence: TGCAGCGTTGCTACCATGGGCCCTGATACGCAGTATTTT.

The CDR3 region is CSASPLDSPDSGNTIYF. CDR3 in DNA: TGCAGTGCTAGCCCCTTGGACAGCCCGGATTCTGGAAACACCATATATTTT. The J gene is TRBJ1-3, the V gene TRBV20-1, with TRBD1 as a possible D gene (6 bases). Germline V CDR1 and CDR2: DFQATT, SNEGSKA (reference sequence). V lost 3 bases and J lost 1, with 19 bases in between. The length of the CDR3 is 17 residues.

The rearrangement uses TRBV2 and TRBJ2-7; 8 bases map to TRBD1. Germline values: CDR1 SNHLY, CDR2 FYNNEI. CDR3 length: 16 residues. The ends lost 0 bases at V and 6 bases at J; junction bases unmatched: 10. DNA of the CDR3: TGTGCCAGCAGTGAAGCGCTTCTTGGACAGGGAGCCGAGCAGTACTTC. Amino acid sequence: CASSEALLGQGAEQYF. Supplemented by reference TRBV2 and TRBJ2-7, the full variable domain reads EPEVTQTPSHQVTQMGQEVILRCVPISNHLYFYWYRQILGQKVEFLVSFYNNEISEKSEIFDDQFSVERPDGSNFTLKIRSTKLEDSAMYFCASSEALLGQGAEQYFGPGTRLTVT.

V gene TRBV7-2 combines with J gene TRBJ2-1; 7 nucleotides align to TRBD2. Germline V gene data show CDR1 as SGHTA and CDR2 as FQGNSA. V lost 1 base, J lost 6 bases, and 9 bases stayed unmatched. The CDR3 covers 16 residues. CDR3 DNA sequence: TGTGCCAGCAGCTTAGTTGGGAGGGCCGTCTTCAATGAGCAGTTCTTC. This translates into CASSLVGRAVFNEQFF.

The V call is TRBV28, the J call TRBJ1-5, with TRBD1 matching 8 bases. V lost 8 bases, J lost 2 bases, and 5 bases stayed unmatched. There are 14 residues in the CDR3. Germline lookup yields CDR1 MDHEN and CDR2 SYDVKM. The CDR3 bases are TGTGCCAGCCACCCGACAGGGGGCAATCAGCCCCAGCATTTT. Translated, it gives CASHPTGGNQPQHF.

The CDR3 coding sequence is TGCAGTGCCCTACGCGCGGGAACCTGGGAGCTGTTTTTT. This gives the protein CSALRAGTWELFF. V usage is TRBV20-1 and J usage is TRBJ2-2; tentatively, D is TRBD2 (6 bases). Germline-derived CDR1 and CDR2 are DFQATT and SNEGSKA (reference sequence). CDR3 length: 13 amino acids. V was shortened by 6 bases and J by 9 bases, with 17 bases between the two germline ends.

The chain couples TRBV24-1 to TRBJ2-2; 7 nucleotides agree with TRBD2. The CDR3 runs to 19 residues. V dropped 1 base and J dropped 1; count of bases not matched to a gene: 11. The germline CDR1 and CDR2 sequences are KGHDR and SFDVKD. This CDR3 reads CATSDFKPLASGNTGELFF. The CDR3 bases are TGTGCCACCAGTGATTTTAAACCTTTGGCTAGCGGGAACACCGGGGAGCTGTTTTTT.

This clonotype was seen more than once but under ten times. This chain connects TRBV7-2 to TRBJ1-5; D is possibly TRBD1 (6 bases). This CDR3 is 14 amino acids long. In germline, CDR1 is SGHTA, CDR2 FQGNSA. V lost 4 bases and J 5 bases, leaving 12 bases between the germline ends. The CDR3: CASSSQGSYQPQHF. Here the CDR3 DNA reads TGTGCCAGCAGCTCCCAGGGGAGTTATCAGCCCCAGCATTTT.

The chain uses TRBV7-9 and TRBJ1-5, with 10 bases fitting TRBD1. The V and J ends lost 5 bases and 2 bases, in that order; junction bases with no gene match: 6. The CDR3 sequence is 16 residues long. Germline CDR1 is SEHNR and CDR2 is FQNEAQ (reference sequence). CDR3 amino acids: CASSPIGTGGNQPQHF. CDR3 bases: TGTGCCAGCAGCCCTATTGGGACAGGGGGCAATCAGCCCCAGCATTTT. The variable domain in full, completed from reference TRBV7-9 and TRBJ1-5, reads DTGVSQNPRHKITKRGQNVTFRCDPISEHNRLYWYRQTLGQGPEFLTYFQNEAQLEKSRLLSDRFSAERPKGSFSTLEIQRTEQGDSAMYLCASSPIGTGGNQPQHFGDGTRLSIL.

The V and J genes are TRBV11-2 and TRBJ2-5; D gene unclear. V dropped 5 bases and J dropped 5 bases, with 6 bases sitting between them. Germline V CDR1 and CDR2: SGHAT, FQNNGV. This CDR3 region has 11 residues. The CDR3 here is CASSPHETQYF. CDR3 sequence (DNA): TGTGCCAGCAGCCCCCACGAGACCCAGTACTTC.

This chain uses TRBV6-5 with TRBJ1-6; D is undetermined. Trimming shortened V by 0 bases and J by 7 bases, and 10 bases separated the two germline ends. CDR1 MNHEY and CDR2 SVGAGI come from the germline V gene. This CDR3 contains 15 residues. The CDR3 bases are TGTGCCAGCAGTTACTCAGGGTCCCGCAATTCACCCCTCCACTTT. Its protein product is CASSYSGSRNSPLHF.

V and J are TRBV11-3 and TRBJ2-3, with 7 bases aligning to TRBD1. Germline loops: CDR1 SGHNT, CDR2 YENEEA. V trimming: 5 bases; J trimming: 2 bases; junction bases outside the gene matches: 13. This CDR3 region has 17 residues. The CDR3 region is CASSARPRGLDTDTQYF. In nucleotides, the CDR3 is TGTGCCAGCAGCGCCCGTCCAAGGGGGCTAGACACAGATACGCAGTATTTT.

In this sample, this clonotype turned up once. The CDR3 spells CSVVQGAGTEAFF. In DNA, the CDR3 is TGCAGCGTTGTACAGGGGGCAGGCACTGAAGCTTTCTTT. The J gene is TRBJ1-1, the V gene TRBV29-1, with 9 bases lining up with TRBD1. J was trimmed by 4 bases and V by 4 bases; bases with no gene match: 4. Germline V gene sequence: CDR1 SQVTM, CDR2 ANQGSEA. This CDR3 comprises 13 residues.

Only a few counts were recorded for this clonotype. J is TRBJ2-2 and V is TRBV11-2; D may be TRBD1 or TRBD2 (6 bases each). The V end lost 5 bases, the J end lost 4 bases, and 14 bases lay between the germline ends. The CDR3 covers 15 residues. Germline V lookup: CDR1 SGHAT, CDR2 FQNNGV. The CDR3 protein is CASSPWGAGTGELFF. CDR3 sequence (DNA): TGTGCCAGCAGCCCGTGGGGGGCGGGCACCGGGGAGCTGTTTTTT.

This clonotype showed up just a few times. The chain uses TRBV7-2 and TRBJ2-7; D not certain. Trimming removed 3 bases from V and 4 bases from J, with 4 bases in between. The CDR3 sequence is 11 residues long. The germline CDR1 and CDR2 sequences are SGHTA and FQGNSA. This CDR3 reads CASSFLYEQYF. In DNA, the CDR3 is TGTGCCAGCAGCTTTTTATACGAGCAGTACTTC. The full variable domain, with the rest looked up from reference TRBV7-2 and TRBJ2-7, is GAGVSQSPSNKVTEKGKDVELRCDPISGHTALYWYRQSLGQGLEFLIYFQGNSAPDKSGLPSDRFSAERTGGSVSTLTIQRTQQEDSAVYLCASSFLYEQYFGPGTRLTVT.

V usage is TRBV24-1 and J usage is TRBJ1-2; D call uncertain. Trimming removed 7 bases at V and 8 bases at J, with 13 bases between. Germline CDR1 reads KGHDR; CDR2 reads SFDVKD. The CDR3 has 12 amino acids. CDR3 in amino acids: CATSNDKLGYTF. CDR3 bases: TGTGCCACCAGCAACGACAAGCTCGGCTACACCTTC.

The V call is TRBV20-1, the J call TRBJ1-6; D is uncertain. This CDR3 is built from 14 residues. V was cut by 4 bases and J by 8 bases, with 15 bases left in between. Per the germline V gene, CDR1 is DFQATT and CDR2 is SNEGSKA (reference sequence). The chain's CDR3 is CSAIAGGPDSPLHF. CDR3 bases: TGCAGTGCTATAGCGGGCGGGCCGGATTCACCCCTCCACTTT.